Shown below are 23 T cell receptor beta chains from a single sample sequenced in a study of blood T cell repertoires in COVID-19. Assay used: immunoSEQ multiplex PCR; TCRdb lists only in-frame clones, some missing. The table shows hundreds of thousands of clones, with around 88% occurring only once. Sequencing was carried out using PBMCs or T cells enriched from blood (not recorded which). These TCRs come from a woman aged 40 to 50 with acute COVID-19.

This clone was recorded only once. The chain links TRBV2 to TRBJ2-5; the D gene is possibly TRBD2 (6 bases). The length of the CDR3 is 14 residues. V was clipped by 6 bases and J by 3 bases, with 14 bases between them. Germline V gives CDR1 SNHLY, CDR2 FYNNEI. CDR3 loop: CASRSGLRKETQYF. The CDR3 DNA sequence: TGTGCCAGCAGATCGGGACTTAGAAAAGAGACCCAGTACTTC. The variable domain in full, with the rest retrieved from reference TRBV2 and TRBJ2-5, is EPEVTQTPSHQVTQMGQEVILRCVPISNHLYFYWYRQILGQKVEFLVSFYNNEISEKSEIFDDQFSVERPDGSNFTLKIRSTKLEDSAMYFCASRSGLRKETQYFGPGTRLLVL.

This rearrangement joins TRBV24-1 to TRBJ2-5; 7 bases are shared with TRBD2. V was pared by 9 bases and J by 2 bases, with 8 bases of the junction left unmatched. CDR3 length equals 14 residues. Germline V gives CDR1 KGHDR, CDR2 SFDVKD. The CDR3 nucleotides read TGTGCCACCGGGGCTAGCGGAGATCAAGAGACCCAGTACTTC. It specifies CATGASGDQETQYF.

The chain has TRBV29-1 and TRBJ1-1, with D perhaps TRBD1 (5 bases). Germline loops: CDR1 SQVTM, CDR2 ANQGSEA. The CDR3 loop spans 11 amino acids. The germline V and J ends were trimmed by 8 bases and 1 base, with 8 bases remaining between them. The CDR3 loop reads CSTRGNTEAFF. In DNA form, the CDR3 reads TGCAGCACAAGGGGGAACACTGAAGCTTTCTTT.

The V gene is TRBV28, the J gene TRBJ2-5, with TRBD2 matching 14 bases. Losses at the gene ends were 7 bases for V and 5 bases for J; bases not matched to a gene: 9. The V gene's germline CDR1 is MDHEN and CDR2 SYDVKM. The CDR3 spans 16 residues. CDR3 sequence (DNA): TGTGCCAGCATAGGAGGGACTAGCGGGAGAATTGAGACCCAGTACTTC. Protein: CASIGGTSGRIETQYF.

The chain recombines TRBV5-4 with TRBJ2-1; 8 positions match TRBD1. The CDR3 consists of 17 residues. Germline V gene data show CDR1 as SGHNT and CDR2 as YYREEE (reference sequence). Unmatched junction bases numbered 12, after V lost 4 bases and J lost 3 bases. The CDR3 nucleotides read TGTGCCAGCAGCACGGGGGCGCCCGGGACAGGCTACAATGAGCAGTTCTTC. Translating gives CASSTGAPGTGYNEQFF.

V gene TRBV3-1 (or the pseudogene TRBV3-2) combines with J gene TRBJ1-1; tentative D call: TRBD1 (6 bases). CDR1 LGHDT and CDR2 YNNKEL come from the germline V gene (reference sequence). The CDR3 is 15 residues long. Deletions cut 3 bases from V and 4 bases from J, with 15 bases between. CDR3 sequence reads: CASSQGAGGFTEAFF. In DNA form, the CDR3 reads TGTGCCAGCAGCCAGGGGGCGGGGGGATTCACTGAAGCTTTCTTT.

The chain combines TRBV10-3 with TRBJ2-7, with TRBD1 matching 8 bases. V shed 11 bases and J 2 bases; nucleotides not matched to a gene: 8. Per germline, CDR1 ENHRY and CDR2 SYGVKD. The CDR3 contains 13 residues. The CDR3: CAVSNRGTYEQYF. The DNA of the CDR3 is TGTGCCGTTTCAAACAGGGGGACCTACGAGCAGTACTTC.

On this clone: A much larger clone lies one base from this, so it may be a read error. The chain employs TRBV6-5 and TRBJ1-3; 7 positions match TRBD1. Germline V gene sequence: CDR1 MNHEY, CDR2 SVGAGI. This CDR3 region has 14 residues. The V gene end was trimmed by 5 bases and the J gene end by 0 bases; junction bases not matched to a gene: 1. The CDR3 coding sequence is TGTGCCAGCAGTCGGGACAGCTCTGGAAACACCATATATTTT. It specifies CASSRDSSGNTIYF.

The genes are TRBV5-1 and TRBJ2-2; 7 nucleotides agree with TRBD2. CDR1 is SGHRS, CDR2 YFSETQ, per germline. CDR3 length: 16 residues. The V and J ends lost 1 base and 0 bases, in that order; junction bases with no gene match: 3. CDR3 residues: CASSLLGTTNTGELFF. The CDR3 nucleotides read TGCGCCAGCAGCTTGTTAGGGACTACGAACACCGGGGAGCTGTTTTTT.

This chain connects TRBV6-2 or TRBV6-3 to TRBJ1-2; D is uncertain. Trimming left V 6 bases short and J 4 bases short, with 15 bases between. From germline, CDR1 is MNHEY and CDR2 SVGEGT. The CDR3 is 14 residues long. CDR3 protein: CASSDYLTIYGYTF. The CDR3 nucleotides read TGTGCCAGCAGCGACTACCTGACCATCTATGGCTACACCTTC.

The chain uses TRBV4-2 and TRBJ2-7; the match to TRBD2 covers 9 bases. The CDR3 contains 14 residues. Germline CDR1 reads LGHNA; CDR2 reads YNFKEQ. V lost 0 bases, J lost 7 bases, and 4 bases stayed unmatched. DNA for the CDR3: TGTGCCAGCAGCCAAGAAAGCGGGAGGAGTGAGCAGTACTTC. This gives the protein CASSQESGRSEQYF.

A word on this clone: Other nucleotide sequences in the sample specify the same CDR3. The V and J genes are TRBV19 and TRBJ1-2; maybe TRBD1 (5 bases). Trimming shortened V by 5 bases and J by 2 bases, and 12 bases separated the two germline ends. The CDR3 sequence is 14 residues long. Germline V CDR1 and CDR2: LNHDA, SQIVND (reference sequence). The CDR3 DNA sequence: TGTGCCAGTAGTGGAGACAGACCGAACTATGGCTACACCTTC. Translation gives CASSGDRPNYGYTF.

The chain recombines TRBV18 with TRBJ2-7; D is possibly TRBD2 (5 bases). The V end lost 3 bases, the J end lost 5 bases, and 20 bases lay between the germline ends. Germline CDR1 and CDR2: KGHSH and LQKENI. The CDR3 consists of 16 residues. DNA for the CDR3: TGTGCCAGCTCACCTATGAGGGCAACCTCAGGCCACGAGCAGTACTTC. It translates to CASSPMRATSGHEQYF.

The chain links TRBV11-2 to TRBJ1-1, with TRBD1 as a possible D gene (6 bases). The CDR3 has 14 residues. Trimming left V 3 bases short and J 6 bases short, with 14 bases between. Germline values: CDR1 SGHAT, CDR2 FQNNGV. The CDR3 loop reads CASSFDRTRAEAFF. The CDR3 DNA sequence: TGTGCCAGCAGCTTCGACAGGACTAGAGCTGAAGCTTTCTTT. The full variable domain, completed using reference TRBV11-2 and TRBJ1-1, is EAGVAQSPRYKIIEKRQSVAFWCNPISGHATLYWYQQILGQGPKLLIQFQNNGVVDDSQLPKDRFSAERLKGVDSTLKIQPAKLEDSAVYLCASSFDRTRAEAFFGQGTRLTVV.

The rearrangement uses TRBV9 and TRBJ2-3, with D possibly TRBD1 on 5 matching bases. V was shortened by 4 bases and J by 5 bases, with 8 bases between the two germline ends. This CDR3 is built from 12 residues. CDR1 SGDLS and CDR2 YYNGEE come from the germline V gene. CDR3 DNA sequence: TGTGCCAGCAGCCCAGGGTTAGATACGCAGTATTTT. This gives the protein CASSPGLDTQYF. The full variable domain, with the rest looked up from reference TRBV9 and TRBJ2-3, is DSGVTQTPKHLITATGQRVTLRCSPRSGDLSVYWYQQSLDQGLQFLIQYYNGEERAKGNILERFSAQQFPDLHSELNLSSLELGDSALYFCASSPGLDTQYFGPGTRLTVL.

This clone was picked up one time. This chain links TRBV5-5 with TRBJ2-7, with 9 bases fitting TRBD2. The CDR3 length is 13 residues. J gave up 6 bases and V 2 bases, and 3 bases lay outside the gene matches. Germline lookup yields CDR1 SGHKS and CDR2 YYEKEE (reference sequence). The DNA for the CDR3 is TGTGCCAGCAGCTTAGCGGGAGGTTTCGAGCAGTACTTC. Translated: CASSLAGGFEQYF.

The chain is built from TRBV18 and TRBJ2-2, with 7 bases matching TRBD1. Unmatched junction bases numbered 6, after V lost 5 bases and J lost 0 bases. The CDR3 has 16 residues. Germline V gives CDR1 KGHSH, CDR2 LQKENI. The CDR3 DNA reads TGTGCCAGCTCAAGAGTCGGGACAGCGAACACCGGGGAGCTGTTTTTT. Protein product: CASSRVGTANTGELFF.

J is TRBJ2-1 and V is TRBV7-2, with a tentative D call TRBD1 (5 bases). V gave up 1 base and J gave up 5 bases, with 21 bases separating them. The CDR3 is 18 residues long. Per the germline V gene, CDR1 is SGHTA and CDR2 is FQGNSA. The CDR3: CASSLGWGRTSLNNEQFF. The DNA of the CDR3 is TGTGCCAGCAGCTTAGGGTGGGGCAGAACTTCCCTAAACAATGAGCAGTTCTTC.

The chain uses TRBV7-9 and TRBJ2-7; 9 bases fit TRBD2. Germline lookup yields CDR1 SEHNR and CDR2 FQNEAQ (reference sequence). The CDR3 covers 17 residues. V shed 2 bases and J 4 bases; nucleotides not matched to a gene: 12. The CDR3 DNA follows: TGTGCCAGCAGCTTATTCTCGCGGGAGGGCCTTTTTTACGAGCAGTACTTC. It specifies CASSLFSREGLFYEQYF. Full variable domain (remainder filled in from reference TRBV7-9 and TRBJ2-7): DTGVSQNPRHKITKRGQNVTFRCDPISEHNRLYWYRQTLGQGPEFLTYFQNEAQLEKSRLLSDRFSAERPKGSFSTLEIQRTEQGDSAMYLCASSLFSREGLFYEQYFGPGTRLTVT.

The chain recombines TRBV5-5 with TRBJ2-3; D not certain. CDR3 length: 14 residues. V was clipped by 2 bases and J by 2 bases, with 9 bases between them. CDR1 is SGHKS, CDR2 YYEKEE, per germline (reference sequence). The CDR3 sequence: CASSFARPTDTQYF. For the CDR3, the DNA is TGTGCCAGCAGCTTTGCGCGTCCCACAGATACGCAGTATTTT.

J is TRBJ1-5 and V is TRBV30; no clear D gene. The CDR3 is 15 amino acids. Trimming pared 1 base from V and 6 bases from J, leaving 16 bases between. Germline CDR1 GTSNPN, CDR2 SVGIG (reference sequence). CDR3 sequence reads: CAWSARGEGGQPQHF. In DNA form, the CDR3 reads TGTGCCTGGAGTGCCCGCGGGGAAGGAGGTCAGCCCCAGCATTTT.

This rearrangement joins TRBV10-1 to TRBJ2-1; D might be TRBD2 (6 bases). The germline gives CDR1 WNHNN, CDR2 SYGVQD (reference sequence). V was pared by 8 bases and J by 5 bases, with 10 bases between. The CDR3 consists of 12 residues. CDR3 nucleotide sequence: TGCGCCAGCGGGGGGTTCGACAATGAGCAGTTCTTC. Translated: CASGGFDNEQFF.

The rearrangement uses TRBV2 and TRBJ2-1; 12 nucleotides align to TRBD2. The J segment lost 8 bases and the V segment lost 5 bases, leaving 1 base of the junction unmatched. The CDR3 is 13 residues long. CDR1 is SNHLY, CDR2 FYNNEI, per germline. CDR3 sequence (DNA): TGTGCCAGCAGTCTAGCGGGAGGGGATGAGCAGTTCTTC. It translates to CASSLAGGDEQFF.